The clone carrying this TCR beta chain was detected ten times or more. Its target is unknown. It was from unfractionated whole blood that total RNA was extracted. This entry is derived from a study of human T cells and chemical hapten exposure. Regarding the study as a whole: DPC sensitization did not alter TCRs above 1 in 1000 frequency.

Unique molecular identifiers were attached to individual cDNA molecules during library preparation. TCRdb reprocessed the 5' RACE reads with MiXCR, giving one entry per CDR3 protein. Of some 78,000 distinct CDR3 sequences in the sample, roughly 8.4% are singletons; the top ten hold roughly 2.4%. The origin of this receptor is a male donor in good health.

The CDR3 sequence is CASTPTRDRVHNEQFF. CDR3 coding DNA: TGCGCCAGCACACCGACAAGGGACAGGGTTCACAATGAGCAGTTCTTC. V is TRBV4-3 and J is TRBJ2-1; 9 positions match TRBD1. This CDR3 has 16 amino acids. Germline V gene lookup returns CDR1 LGHNA and CDR2 YSLEER. With V trimmed by 7 bases and J by 5 bases, 12 bases remained unmatched.